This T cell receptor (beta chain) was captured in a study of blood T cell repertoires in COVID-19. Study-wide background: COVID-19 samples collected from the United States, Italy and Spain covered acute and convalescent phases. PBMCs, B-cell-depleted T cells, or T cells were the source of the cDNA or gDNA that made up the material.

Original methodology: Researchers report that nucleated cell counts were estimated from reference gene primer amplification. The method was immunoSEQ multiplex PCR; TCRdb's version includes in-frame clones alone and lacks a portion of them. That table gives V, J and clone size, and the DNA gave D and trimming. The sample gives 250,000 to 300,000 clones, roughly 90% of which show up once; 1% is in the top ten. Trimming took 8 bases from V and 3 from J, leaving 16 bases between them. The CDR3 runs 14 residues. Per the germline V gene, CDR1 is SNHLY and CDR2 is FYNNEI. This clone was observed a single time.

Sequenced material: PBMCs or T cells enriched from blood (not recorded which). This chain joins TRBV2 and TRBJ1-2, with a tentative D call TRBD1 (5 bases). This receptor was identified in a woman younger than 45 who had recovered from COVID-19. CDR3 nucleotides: TGTGCCAGCCGCATTTCGGGGGAGGACTATGGCTACACCTTC. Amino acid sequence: CASRISGEDYGYTF.